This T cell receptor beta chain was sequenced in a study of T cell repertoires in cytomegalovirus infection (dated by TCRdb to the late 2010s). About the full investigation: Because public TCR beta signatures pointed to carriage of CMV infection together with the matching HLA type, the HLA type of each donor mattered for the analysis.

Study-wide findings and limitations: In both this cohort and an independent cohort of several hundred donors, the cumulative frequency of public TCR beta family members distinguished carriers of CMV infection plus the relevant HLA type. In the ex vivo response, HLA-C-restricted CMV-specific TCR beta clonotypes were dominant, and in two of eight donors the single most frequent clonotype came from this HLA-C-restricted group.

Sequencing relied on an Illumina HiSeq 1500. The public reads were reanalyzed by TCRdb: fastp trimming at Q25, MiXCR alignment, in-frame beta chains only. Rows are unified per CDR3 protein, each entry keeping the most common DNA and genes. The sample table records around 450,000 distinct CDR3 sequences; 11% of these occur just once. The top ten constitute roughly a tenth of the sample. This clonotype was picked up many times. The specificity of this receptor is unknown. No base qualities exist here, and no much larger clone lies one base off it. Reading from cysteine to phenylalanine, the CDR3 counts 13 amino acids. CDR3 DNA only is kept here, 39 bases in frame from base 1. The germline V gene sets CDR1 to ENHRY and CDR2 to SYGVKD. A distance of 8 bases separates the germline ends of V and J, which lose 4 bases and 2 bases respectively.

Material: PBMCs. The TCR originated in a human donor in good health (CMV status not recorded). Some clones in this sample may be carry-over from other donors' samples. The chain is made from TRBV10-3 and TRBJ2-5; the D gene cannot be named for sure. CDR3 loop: CAISGGNQETQYF. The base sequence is TGTGCCATCAGTGGCGGAAATCAAGAGACCCAGTACTTC.